Listed here are 15 T cell receptor beta chains from one sample, sequenced in a study of T cell changes during pregnancy in multiple sclerosis. The method was immunoSEQ multiplex PCR; TCRdb's version includes in-frame clones alone and lacks a portion of them. Of tens of thousands of clones in the sample, approximately 90% were seen once. The material was CD4+ T cells from peripheral blood mononuclear cells, obtained in the second trimester of pregnancy. The receptors were sampled from a female donor with multiple sclerosis, enrolled in a pregnancy study.

The chain carries TRBV14 and TRBJ1-1; no clear D gene. The V end lost 1 base, the J end lost 10 bases, and 7 bases lay between the germline ends. Germline V gene sequence: CDR1 SGHDN, CDR2 FVKESK. The CDR3 loop spans 11 amino acids. CDR3 DNA sequence: TGTGCCAGCAGCCAAGGCGGGAGAGCTTTCTTT. Translated: CASSQGGRAFF. Combining the CDR3 with reference TRBV14 and TRBJ1-1 gives the whole variable domain EAGVTQFPSHSVIEKGQTVTLRCDPISGHDNLYWYRRVMGKEIKFLLHFVKESKQDESGMPNNRFLAERTGGTYSTLKVQPAELEDSGVYFCASSQGGRAFFGQGTRLTVV.

This sequence joins TRBV6-1 and TRBJ2-5; D perhaps matches TRBD2 (6 bases). The V and J ends lost 3 bases and 5 bases respectively, with 13 bases between them. CDR3 length: 14 residues. In germline, CDR1 is MNHNS, CDR2 SASEGT. DNA of the CDR3: TGTGCCAGCAGTGATTGGGGGGATCGGGAGACCCAGTACTTC. Amino acid sequence: CASSDWGDRETQYF.

The chain couples TRBV6-1 to TRBJ1-1; D remains unclear. Trimming shortened V by 6 bases and J by 7 bases, and 18 bases separated the two germline ends. There are 14 residues in the CDR3. Per the germline V gene, CDR1 is MNHNS and CDR2 is SASEGT. This chain's CDR3 is CASSGTWRRGEAFF. In DNA, the CDR3 is TGTGCCAGCAGCGGTACCTGGCGCCGAGGTGAAGCTTTCTTT.

The J gene is TRBJ2-2, the V gene TRBV9, with TRBD1 as a possible D gene (5 bases). The CDR3 is 14 amino acids. Between the trimmed V and J ends, which lost 4 bases and 6 bases, there was a span of 13 bases. Germline V gives CDR1 SGDLS, CDR2 YYNGEE. DNA for the CDR3: TGTGCCAGCAGCCCCAGCCGACAGCCCGGGGAGCTGTTTTTT. This translates into CASSPSRQPGELFF. The whole variable domain, remainder taken from reference TRBV9 and TRBJ2-2, is DSGVTQTPKHLITATGQRVTLRCSPRSGDLSVYWYQQSLDQGLQFLIQYYNGEERAKGNILERFSAQQFPDLHSELNLSSLELGDSALYFCASSPSRQPGELFFGEGSRLTVL.

The V gene is TRBV14, the J gene TRBJ2-1; the match to TRBD1 covers 9 bases. CDR1 and CDR2 from the germline V gene are SGHDN and FVKESK. Losses at the gene ends were 4 bases for V and 2 bases for J; bases not matched to a gene: 3. The length of the CDR3 is 15 residues. The CDR3, as DNA: TGTGCCAGCAGCCGGACAGGGGTGCCCTACAATGAGCAGTTCTTC. This gives the protein CASSRTGVPYNEQFF. Full variable domain (remainder filled in from reference TRBV14 and TRBJ2-1): EAGVTQFPSHSVIEKGQTVTLRCDPISGHDNLYWYRRVMGKEIKFLLHFVKESKQDESGMPNNRFLAERTGGTYSTLKVQPAELEDSGVYFCASSRTGVPYNEQFFGPGTRLTVL.

The chain carries TRBV6-4 and TRBJ2-7; 8 nucleotides align to TRBD2. The CDR3 totals 15 residues. The V gene's germline CDR1 is MRHNA and CDR2 SNTAGT. The ends lost 6 bases at V and 2 bases at J; junction bases unmatched: 9. The CDR3 DNA sequence: TGTGCCAGCAGCGAACTAGCGGCAGCTCCCTACGAGCAGTACTTC. Translating gives CASSELAAAPYEQYF.

The rearrangement joins TRBV9 to TRBJ2-7; D possibly corresponds to TRBD2 (6 bases). Germline V gene data show CDR1 as SGDLS and CDR2 as YYNGEE. The CDR3 contains 14 residues. V gave up 0 bases and J gave up 2 bases, with 9 bases separating them. CDR3 protein: CASSVGGLAYEQYF. Here the CDR3 DNA reads TGTGCCAGCAGCGTAGGGGGACTGGCCTACGAGCAGTACTTC.

J is TRBJ2-2 and V is TRBV11-3; TRBD1 matches 8 bases. The CDR3 is 15 residues long. Germline V gives CDR1 SGHNT, CDR2 YENEEA. J was trimmed by 1 base and V by 7 bases; bases with no gene match: 5. CDR3: CASTPGTGNTGELFF. The CDR3 region has the DNA TGTGCCAGCACCCCCGGGACAGGGAACACCGGGGAGCTGTTTTTT.

This chain joins TRBV7-2 and TRBJ2-7; possibly TRBD2 for D (6 bases). Trimming cost V 5 bases and J 2 bases, with 13 bases left between them. CDR1 is SGHTA and CDR2 is FQGNSA in the germline V gene. CDR3 length: 14 amino acids. CDR3: CASSPGGSAYEQYF. DNA for the CDR3: TGTGCCAGCAGCCCCGGGGGTTCGGCCTACGAGCAGTACTTC.

The chain carries TRBV28 and TRBJ2-2; 9 bases are a match to TRBD1. The CDR3 consists of 15 residues. The junction had 4 bases not matched to a gene; V was cut back by 8 bases and J by 0 bases. Germline loops: CDR1 MDHEN, CDR2 SYDVKM. CDR3 DNA: TGTGCCAGCGGATACAGGGGGCCGAACACCGGGGAGCTGTTTTTT. It is translated as CASGYRGPNTGELFF.

There are a few counts of this clone. The chain joins TRBV30 to TRBJ1-4; D is possibly TRBD1 (6 bases). V was trimmed by 1 base and J by 6 bases, leaving 12 bases between them. Germline V gives CDR1 GTSNPN, CDR2 SVGIG (reference sequence). The CDR3 consists of 14 residues. The CDR3 loop reads CAWSEGGPYEKLFF. As DNA, the CDR3 is TGTGCCTGGAGTGAGGGGGGGCCCTATGAAAAACTGTTTTTT.

This clone was detected once. V is TRBV11-2 and J is TRBJ2-7; 8 bases map to TRBD2. The V gene's germline CDR1 is SGHAT and CDR2 FQNNGV. After removal of 0 bases from V and 0 bases from J, the junction contained 4 bases not matched to a gene. The CDR3 extends over 16 amino acids. Here the CDR3 reads CASSLDSGTSSYEQYF. In DNA, the CDR3 is TGTGCCAGCAGCTTAGATTCTGGGACTAGCTCCTACGAGCAGTACTTC.

The chain couples TRBV5-1 to TRBJ2-5; the D gene is possibly TRBD1 (5 bases). V lost 0 bases and J lost 2, with 8 bases in between. In germline, CDR1 is SGHRS, CDR2 YFSETQ. CDR3 length: 14 residues. In DNA, the CDR3 is TGCGCCAGCAGCTTGGATACAGGACAAGAGACCCAGTACTTC. Its translation: CASSLDTGQETQYF.

The V call is TRBV29-1, the J call TRBJ1-1, with 8 bases lining up with TRBD1. The CDR3 has 14 residues. The V gene end was trimmed by 3 bases and the J gene end by 0 bases; junction bases not matched to a gene: 3. Per germline, CDR1 SQVTM and CDR2 ANQGSEA. CDR3 protein: CSVDPTGVNTEAFF. The CDR3 nucleotides read TGCAGCGTTGACCCGACAGGGGTGAACACTGAAGCTTTCTTT.

The chain joins TRBV30 to TRBJ1-5; TRBD1 is a possible D gene (6 bases). This CDR3 has 13 amino acids. The germline gives CDR1 GTSNPN, CDR2 SVGIG (reference sequence). The V gene lost 8 bases and the J gene lost 5 bases, with 16 bases spanning the gap. Here the CDR3 reads CAGGGRGDQPQHF. The CDR3 DNA reads as TGTGCCGGGGGGGGGCGAGGGGATCAGCCCCAGCATTTT.